Below are 22 T cell receptor beta chains sequenced from a single sample in a study of blood T cell repertoires in COVID-19. TCRdb's copy holds only in-frame clones and misses some; the assay was immunoSEQ multiplex PCR. The sample yields fewer than 250,000 clones, about 85% seen once. Sequencing was carried out using peripheral blood. All receptors come from a man between 60 and 75 years old with COVID-19, enrolled during active disease.

This clone appeared a single time. The rearrangement joins TRBV28 to TRBJ1-2, with D uncertain. The V end was cut by 6 bases, the J end by 3 bases, with 23 bases between. Germline V gives CDR1 MDHEN, CDR2 SYDVKM. The CDR3 sequence is 17 residues long. The CDR3 coding sequence is TGTGCCAGCAGCATCTCGGGCTTCCGGGGTAATGACTATGGCTACACCTTC. Translated, it gives CASSISGFRGNDYGYTF.

The chain couples TRBV11-2 to TRBJ2-7; TRBD2 is a possible D gene (6 bases). The germline V gene encodes CDR1 SGHAT and CDR2 FQNNGV. The CDR3 covers 12 residues. Trimming removed 1 base at V and 6 bases at J, with 7 bases between. Here the CDR3 DNA reads TGTGCCAGCAGCTTAGGGGGAGGCGAGCAGTACTTC. Its translation is CASSLGGGEQYF.

This clone has just one count. The J gene is TRBJ2-7, the V gene TRBV7-3, with D unresolved. Trimming cost V 3 bases and J 0 bases, with 12 bases left between them. Germline CDR1 reads SGHTA; CDR2 reads FQGTGA. CDR3 size: 15 residues. CDR3 loop: CASSLTGRSSYEQYF. The DNA for the CDR3 is TGTGCCAGCAGCTTGACGGGTAGGAGCTCCTACGAGCAGTACTTC.

CDR3 DNA sequence: TGTGCCAGCAGCCAAGAGGATAGCGGGAACACCGGGGAGCTGTTTTTT. It yields the protein CASSQEDSGNTGELFF. This sequence joins TRBV4-2 and TRBJ2-2, with D possibly TRBD2 on 6 matching bases. Germline-derived CDR1 and CDR2 are LGHNA and YNFKEQ. This CDR3 contains 16 residues. With 0 bases removed from V and 1 base from J, the gap between germline ends came to 9 bases.

In this sample, this clone turned up once. This chain connects TRBV5-1 to TRBJ2-3; TRBD1 matches 8 bases. V dropped 4 bases and J dropped 5; count of bases not matched to a gene: 6. This CDR3 region has 14 residues. Germline V gene lookup returns CDR1 SGHRS and CDR2 YFSETQ. The CDR3 region has the DNA TGCGCCAGCAGCCCACAGGGGGAGAAAGATACGCAGTATTTT. Its protein is CASSPQGEKDTQYF.

The V and J genes are TRBV29-1 and TRBJ1-1; perhaps TRBD1 as D (6 bases). The germline V gene has CDR1 SQVTM and CDR2 ANQGSEA. This CDR3 has 11 amino acids. V was pared by 4 bases and J by 7 bases, with 10 bases between. The CDR3 nucleotides read TGCAGCGTTGTAACAGGGCTTGAAGCTTTCTTT. Protein: CSVVTGLEAFF.

The chain uses TRBV30 and TRBJ1-1, with D tentatively TRBD1 (6 bases). The V gene's germline CDR1 is GTSNPN and CDR2 SVGIG (reference sequence). The CDR3 is 13 amino acids. V was shortened by 6 bases and J by 4 bases, with 15 bases between the two germline ends. CDR3 sequence: CACQTGDGTEAFF. In nucleotides, the CDR3 is TGTGCCTGCCAGACAGGCGACGGCACTGAAGCTTTCTTT.

The CDR3 nucleotides read TGTGCCAGCAGTCTGGGGACAGGATTACCCTACGAGCAGTACTTC. Its protein product is CASSLGTGLPYEQYF. V usage is TRBV27 and J usage is TRBJ2-7, with TRBD1 identical over 8 bases. V lost 5 bases to trimming and J lost 2 bases; unmatched junction nucleotides: 8. The CDR3 sequence is 15 residues long. Germline values: CDR1 MNHEY, CDR2 SMNVEV (reference sequence).

V gene TRBV5-3 combines with J gene TRBJ1-6; TRBD1 is a possible D gene (6 bases). TRBV5-3 is annotated as an ORF whose role is uncertain. The CDR3 runs 16 residues. V was shortened by 4 bases and J by 4 bases, with 15 bases between the two germline ends. This chain's CDR3 is CARSHLGAGYNSPLHF. CDR3 coding DNA: TGTGCCAGAAGCCACTTGGGGGCTGGATATAATTCACCCCTCCACTTT.

V gene TRBV9 combines with J gene TRBJ2-1, with TRBD1 matching 7 bases. With 2 bases clipped from V and 6 bases from J, the junction kept 8 bases outside the gene matches. CDR1 SGDLS and CDR2 YYNGEE come from the germline V gene. This CDR3 contains 15 residues. The CDR3 nucleotides read TGTGCCAGCAGCGTTGAGAGGGGGCGCAGCAATGAGCAGTTCTTC. Its protein product is CASSVERGRSNEQFF.

This chain uses TRBV5-8 with TRBJ1-1, with D hard to call. The CDR3 totals 14 residues. Germline V CDR1 and CDR2: SGHTS, YDEGEE. Trimming took off 1 base at V and 2 bases at J, with 9 bases between the two ends. For the CDR3, the DNA is TGTGCCAGCAGCTTGCAACTAGTAAACACTGAAGCTTTCTTT. It specifies CASSLQLVNTEAFF.

The chain employs TRBV11-2 and TRBJ1-2; D gene ambiguous. This CDR3 is built from 13 residues. CDR1 SGHAT and CDR2 FQNNGV come from the germline V gene. Trimming left V 3 bases short and J 8 bases short, with 13 bases between. CDR3 region: CASSLGGLGGYTF. Here the CDR3 DNA reads TGTGCCAGCAGCTTGGGAGGGTTAGGCGGCTACACCTTC.

The chain links TRBV28 to TRBJ1-3; D remains ambiguous. Germline CDR1 reads MDHEN; CDR2 reads SYDVKM. The V and J ends lost 2 bases and 0 bases respectively, with 11 bases between them. The CDR3 is 16 amino acids. CDR3 sequence (DNA): TGTGCCAGCAGTTTAGGGCCCGGCTACTCTGGAAACACCATATATTTT. It encodes CASSLGPGYSGNTIYF.

The rearrangement links TRBV3-1 (or the pseudogene TRBV3-2) to TRBJ1-2; TRBD1 aligns across 7 bases. CDR1 is LGHDT, CDR2 YNNKEL, per germline (reference sequence). The CDR3 loop spans 16 amino acids. Trimming removed 4 bases from V and 6 bases from J; junction bases left unmatched: 14. The CDR3 here is CASSRLLRDRTNGYTF. The CDR3 nucleotides are TGTGCCAGCAGCCGCTTACTCCGGGACAGAACAAATGGCTACACCTTC.

The rearrangement links TRBV10-1 to TRBJ1-2; D perhaps matches TRBD1 (5 bases). This CDR3 contains 13 residues. The V end lost 2 bases, the J end lost 4 bases, and 8 bases lay between the germline ends. Germline V lookup: CDR1 WNHNN, CDR2 SYGVQD (reference sequence). This CDR3 is CASSEKGSYGYTF. CDR3 bases: TGCGCCAGCAGTGAGAAGGGGTCCTATGGCTACACCTTC.

The chain has TRBV6-5 and TRBJ2-2, with D maybe TRBD2 (6 bases). V lost 11 bases and J 7 bases, leaving 20 bases between the germline ends. CDR1 and CDR2 from the germline V gene are MNHEY and SVGAGI. There are 14 residues in the CDR3. The DNA of the CDR3 is TGTGCCGCCTCGGGGGACGCGGCGCGCGGGGAGCTGTTTTTT. This gives the protein CAASGDAARGELFF.

The V and J genes are TRBV5-8 and TRBJ1-5; 7 bases line up with TRBD1. V shed 8 bases and J 3 bases; nucleotides not matched to a gene: 11. Looked up from germline, CDR1 is SGHTS and CDR2 is YDEGEE. The CDR3 is 15 residues long. In DNA, the CDR3 is TGTGCCAGTAGTCCGGGACAGCCTTTCAATCAGCCCCAGCATTTT. This codes for CASSPGQPFNQPQHF.

The chain joins TRBV19 to TRBJ1-1, with D perhaps TRBD1 (5 bases). The CDR3 loop spans 14 amino acids. CDR1 is LNHDA and CDR2 is SQIVND in the germline V gene (reference sequence). Trimming left V 7 bases short and J 3 bases short, with 15 bases between. CDR3 in DNA: TGTGCCAGTAAAGGGGCATTATGGGACACTGAAGCTTTCTTT. Translating gives CASKGALWDTEAFF.

The chain carries TRBV10-3 and TRBJ1-1; 9 bases fit TRBD1. Losses at the gene ends were 4 bases for V and 4 bases for J; bases not matched to a gene: 7. Germline CDR1 is ENHRY and CDR2 is SYGVKD. The CDR3 is 15 amino acids. The CDR3 reads CAISATGTGTTEAFF. CDR3 coding DNA: TGTGCCATCAGTGCAACCGGGACAGGGACCACTGAAGCTTTCTTT.

This clone was counted once. The V gene is TRBV6-5, the J gene TRBJ2-5; 9 bases agree with TRBD1. V gave up 0 bases and J gave up 4 bases; unmatched junction bases: 6. The germline CDR1 and CDR2 sequences are MNHEY and SVGAGI. The CDR3 loop spans 16 amino acids. DNA for the CDR3: TGTGCCAGCAGTTACTCGGGGGGACAGGGTATAGAGACCCAGTACTTC. Encoded protein: CASSYSGGQGIETQYF.

The chain uses TRBV2 and TRBJ2-2, with TRBD1 matching over 7 bases. CDR3 length: 13 amino acids. CDR1 and CDR2 from the germline V gene are SNHLY and FYNNEI. The V segment lost 8 bases and the J segment 0 bases; nucleotides outside the gene matches: 0. This CDR3 reads CASGTANTGELFF. The CDR3 region has the DNA TGTGCCAGCGGGACAGCGAACACCGGGGAGCTGTTTTTT.

The rearrangement links TRBV5-1 to TRBJ2-4, with 7 nucleotides matching TRBD2. From germline, CDR1 is SGHRS and CDR2 YFSETQ. Unmatched junction bases numbered 12, after V lost 3 bases and J lost 0 bases. The CDR3 has 18 amino acids. CDR3: CASSWGAGRLLAKNIQYF. The DNA for the CDR3 is TGCGCCAGCAGCTGGGGAGCGGGAAGGCTATTAGCCAAAAACATTCAGTACTTC.